The 3 T cell receptor beta chains listed next were all sequenced from one sample in a study of early T cells in non-severe SARS-CoV-2 infection (dated by TCRdb to about 2021). Receptor libraries were prepared by 5' RACE. This sample was sequenced with a NextSeq 500. In-frame beta chains were kept once TCRdb had trimmed the public reads at Q25 with fastp and called clones with MiXCR. CDR3 protein sequences are deduplicated, and each keeps its most common genes and DNA. This sample comprises fewer than 65,000 distinct CDR3 sequences, about 10% of them detected only once. The ten largest account for almost 4% of the sample. This material consisted of whole blood, taken at baseline. The receptor source for this set is an adult who was a healthcare worker with PCR-confirmed SARS-CoV-2 infection or an uninfected control (not recorded which).

The genes are TRBV2 and TRBJ2-1; D gene uncertain. The V gene's germline CDR1 is SNHLY and CDR2 FYNNEI. The CDR3 is 13 residues long. V was trimmed by 6 bases and J by 4 bases, leaving 10 bases between them. CDR3 protein: CASRGLLYNEQFF. DNA of the CDR3: TGTGCCAGCAGGGGGTTGCTTTACAATGAGCAGTTCTTC.

This clonotype appeared a few times. V gene TRBV2 combines with J gene TRBJ2-1; 7 nucleotides align to TRBD2. Germline V gene sequence: CDR1 SNHLY, CDR2 FYNNEI. The V gene end was trimmed by 6 bases and the J gene end by 1 base; junction bases not matched to a gene: 6. This CDR3 contains 15 residues. The CDR3 nucleotides read TGTGCCAGCAGCGCCGGACTAGGGTCCTACAATGAGCAGTTCTTC. Translation: CASSAGLGSYNEQFF.

In this sample, this clonotype turned up many times. The gene calls are TRBV7-8 and TRBJ2-5; TRBD2 matches at 8 bases. V lost 1 base, J lost 0 bases, and 4 bases stayed unmatched. The CDR3 extends over 16 amino acids. Germline CDR1 SGHVS, CDR2 FQNEAQ. The CDR3 here is CASSLGLAGYQETQYF. In nucleotides, the CDR3 is TGTGCCAGCAGCTTAGGGCTAGCGGGTTACCAAGAGACCCAGTACTTC.